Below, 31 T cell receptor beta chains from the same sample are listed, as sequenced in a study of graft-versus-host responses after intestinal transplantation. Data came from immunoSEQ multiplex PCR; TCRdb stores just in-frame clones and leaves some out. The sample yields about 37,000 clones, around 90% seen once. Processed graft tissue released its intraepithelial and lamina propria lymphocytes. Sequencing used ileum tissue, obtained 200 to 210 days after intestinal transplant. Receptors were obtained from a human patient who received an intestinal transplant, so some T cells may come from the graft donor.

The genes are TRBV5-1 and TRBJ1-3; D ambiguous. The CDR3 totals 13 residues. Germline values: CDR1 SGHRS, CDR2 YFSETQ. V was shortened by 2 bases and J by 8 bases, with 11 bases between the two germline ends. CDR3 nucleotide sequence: TGCGCCAGCAGCTTCCGCCCCGGGGACACCATATATTTT. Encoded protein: CASSFRPGDTIYF.

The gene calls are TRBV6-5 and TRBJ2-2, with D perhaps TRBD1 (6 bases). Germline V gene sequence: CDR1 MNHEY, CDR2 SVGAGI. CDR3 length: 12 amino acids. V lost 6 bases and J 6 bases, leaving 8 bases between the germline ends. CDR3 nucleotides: TGTGCCAGCAGCTACAGGGCCGGGGAGCTGTTTTTT. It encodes CASSYRAGELFF.

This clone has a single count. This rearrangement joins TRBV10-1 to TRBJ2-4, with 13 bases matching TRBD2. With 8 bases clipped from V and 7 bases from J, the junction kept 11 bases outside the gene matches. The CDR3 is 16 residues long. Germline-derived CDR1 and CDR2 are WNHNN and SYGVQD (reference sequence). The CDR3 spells CASGPGLAGNKNIQYF. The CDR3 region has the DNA TGCGCCAGCGGACCGGGACTAGCGGGAAACAAGAACATTCAGTACTTC.

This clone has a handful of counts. CDR3 in DNA: TGTGCCAGCAGCTCCCGGGGGGGAACTTACAATGAGCAGTTCTTC. This translates into CASSSRGGTYNEQFF. The V gene is TRBV5-6, the J gene TRBJ2-1; TRBD2 matches at 8 bases. This CDR3 has 15 amino acids. V shed 3 bases and J 4 bases; nucleotides not matched to a gene: 6. Germline V gene lookup returns CDR1 SGHDT and CDR2 YYEEEE.

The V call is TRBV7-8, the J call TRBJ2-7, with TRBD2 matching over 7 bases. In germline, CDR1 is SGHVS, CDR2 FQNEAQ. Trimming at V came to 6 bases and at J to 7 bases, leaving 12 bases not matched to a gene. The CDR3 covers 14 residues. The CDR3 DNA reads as TGTGCCAGCAGTCAGACTAGCTCTCCAGGGGAGCAGTACTTC. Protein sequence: CASSQTSSPGEQYF.

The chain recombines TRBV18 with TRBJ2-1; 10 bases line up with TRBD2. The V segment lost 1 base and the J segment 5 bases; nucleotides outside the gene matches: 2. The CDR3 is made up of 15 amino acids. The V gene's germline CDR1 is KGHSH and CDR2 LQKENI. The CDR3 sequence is CASSPLLAGDNEQFF. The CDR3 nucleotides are TGTGCCAGCTCACCACTTCTAGCGGGGGACAATGAGCAGTTCTTC.

CDR3 in amino acids: CASSVERKISGNTIYF. The CDR3 coding sequence is TGTGCCAGCAGTGTTGAGCGGAAAATCTCTGGAAACACCATATATTTT. The chain couples TRBV2 to TRBJ1-3; no reliable D call. Trimming removed 4 bases at V and 0 bases at J, with 13 bases between. Per germline, CDR1 SNHLY and CDR2 FYNNEI. The CDR3 spans 16 residues.

The CDR3 coding sequence is TGCGCCAGCAGCGACCGGGACTGGATCACAGATACGCAGTATTTT. It translates to CASSDRDWITDTQYF. The rearrangement uses TRBV4-1 and TRBJ2-3, with D perhaps matching TRBD2 (6 bases). Germline CDR1 and CDR2: MGHRA and YSYEKL. Deletions cut 5 bases from V and 2 bases from J, with 14 bases between. The CDR3 runs 15 residues.

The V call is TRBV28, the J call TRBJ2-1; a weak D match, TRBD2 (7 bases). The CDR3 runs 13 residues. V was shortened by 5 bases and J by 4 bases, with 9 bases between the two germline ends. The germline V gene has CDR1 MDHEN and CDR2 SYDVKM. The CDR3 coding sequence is TGTGCCAGCAGTAAGGGGGGGTACAATGAGCAGTTCTTC. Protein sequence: CASSKGGYNEQFF.

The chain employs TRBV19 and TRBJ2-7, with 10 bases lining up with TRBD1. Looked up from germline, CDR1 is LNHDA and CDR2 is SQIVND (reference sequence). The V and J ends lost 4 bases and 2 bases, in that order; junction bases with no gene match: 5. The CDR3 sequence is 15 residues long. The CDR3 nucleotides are TGTGCCAGTAGTAAAGACAGGGGGCGCCCCTACGAGCAGTACTTC. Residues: CASSKDRGRPYEQYF.

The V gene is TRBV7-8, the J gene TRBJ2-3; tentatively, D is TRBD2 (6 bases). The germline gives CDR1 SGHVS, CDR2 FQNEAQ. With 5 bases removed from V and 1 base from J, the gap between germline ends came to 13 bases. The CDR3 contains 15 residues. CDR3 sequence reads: CASSPQPGGTDTQYF. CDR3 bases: TGTGCCAGCAGCCCCCAGCCGGGGGGCACAGATACGCAGTATTTT. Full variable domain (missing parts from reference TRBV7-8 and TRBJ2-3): GAGVSQSPRYKVAKRGQDVALRCDPISGHVSLFWYQQALGQGPEFLTYFQNEAQLDKSGLPSDRFFAERPEGSVSTLKIQRTQQEDSAVYLCASSPQPGGTDTQYFGPGTRLTVL.

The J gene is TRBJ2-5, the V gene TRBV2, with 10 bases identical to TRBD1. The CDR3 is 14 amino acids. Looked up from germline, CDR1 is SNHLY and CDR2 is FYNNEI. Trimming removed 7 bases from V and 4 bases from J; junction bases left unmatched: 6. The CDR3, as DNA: TGTGCCAGCAACCCCGGACAGGGGGTAGAGACCCAGTACTTC. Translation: CASNPGQGVETQYF.

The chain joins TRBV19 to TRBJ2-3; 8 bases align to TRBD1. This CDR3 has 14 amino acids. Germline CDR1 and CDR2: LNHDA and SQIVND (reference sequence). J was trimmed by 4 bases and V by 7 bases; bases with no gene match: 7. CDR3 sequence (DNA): TGTGCCAGTAAAGACAGGGGTTGGGCAGATACGCAGTATTTT. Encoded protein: CASKDRGWADTQYF.

In DNA, the CDR3 is TGTGCCAGCAGTTCAATCGGGACACCTCCCTACGAGCAGTACTTC. Its protein product is CASSSIGTPPYEQYF. The rearrangement uses TRBV28 and TRBJ2-7; perhaps TRBD1 as D (6 bases). CDR3 length: 15 amino acids. Germline-derived CDR1 and CDR2 are MDHEN and SYDVKM. The V and J ends lost 4 bases and 2 bases respectively, with 15 bases between them.

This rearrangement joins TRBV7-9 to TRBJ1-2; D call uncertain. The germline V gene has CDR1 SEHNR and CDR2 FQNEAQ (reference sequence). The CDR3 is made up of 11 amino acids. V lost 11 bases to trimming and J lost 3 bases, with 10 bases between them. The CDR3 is CAGRRDYGYTF. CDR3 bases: TGTGCCGGGCGGAGGGACTATGGCTACACCTTC.

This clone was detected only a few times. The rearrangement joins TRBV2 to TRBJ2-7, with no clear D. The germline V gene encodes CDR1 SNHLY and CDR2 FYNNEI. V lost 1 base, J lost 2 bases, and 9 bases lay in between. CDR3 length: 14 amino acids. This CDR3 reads CASSEGRLTYEQYF. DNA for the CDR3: TGTGCCAGCAGTGAAGGCAGGTTAACCTACGAGCAGTACTTC.

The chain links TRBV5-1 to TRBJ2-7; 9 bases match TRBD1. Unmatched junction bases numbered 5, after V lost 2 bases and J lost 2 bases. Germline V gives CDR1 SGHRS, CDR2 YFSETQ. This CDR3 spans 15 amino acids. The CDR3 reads CASSFGGTGTYEQYF. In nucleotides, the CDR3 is TGCGCCAGCAGCTTTGGGGGGACAGGGACCTACGAGCAGTACTTC.

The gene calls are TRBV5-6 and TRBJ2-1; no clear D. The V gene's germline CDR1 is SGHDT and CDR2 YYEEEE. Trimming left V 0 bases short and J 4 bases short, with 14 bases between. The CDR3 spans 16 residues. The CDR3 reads CASSLESWARYNEQFF. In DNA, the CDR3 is TGTGCCAGCAGCTTGGAGAGCTGGGCGAGGTACAATGAGCAGTTCTTC. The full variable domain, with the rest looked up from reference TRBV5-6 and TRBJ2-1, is DAGVTQSPTHLIKTRGQQVTLRCSPKSGHDTVSWYQQALGQGPQFIFQYYEEEERQRGNFPDRFSGHQFPNYSSELNVNALLLGDSALYLCASSLESWARYNEQFFGPGTRLTVL.

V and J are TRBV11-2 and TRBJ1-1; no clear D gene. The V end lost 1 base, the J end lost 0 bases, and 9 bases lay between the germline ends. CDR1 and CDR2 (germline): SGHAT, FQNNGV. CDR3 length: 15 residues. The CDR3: CASSLVFVMNTEAFF. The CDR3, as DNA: TGTGCCAGCAGCTTAGTTTTTGTGATGAACACTGAAGCTTTCTTT.

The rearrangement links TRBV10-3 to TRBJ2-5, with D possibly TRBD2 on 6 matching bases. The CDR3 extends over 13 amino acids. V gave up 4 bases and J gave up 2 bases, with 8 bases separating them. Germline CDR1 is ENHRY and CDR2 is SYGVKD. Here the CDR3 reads CAISGRVQETQYF. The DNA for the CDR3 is TGTGCCATCAGTGGGAGGGTGCAAGAGACCCAGTACTTC.

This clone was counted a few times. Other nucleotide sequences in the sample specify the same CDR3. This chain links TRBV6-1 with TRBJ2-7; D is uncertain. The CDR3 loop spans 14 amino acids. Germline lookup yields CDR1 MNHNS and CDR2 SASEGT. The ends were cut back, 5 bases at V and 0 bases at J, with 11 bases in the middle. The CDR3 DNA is TGTGCCAGCAGTCCCCGGACGGGCTCCTACGAGCAGTACTTC. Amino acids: CASSPRTGSYEQYF.

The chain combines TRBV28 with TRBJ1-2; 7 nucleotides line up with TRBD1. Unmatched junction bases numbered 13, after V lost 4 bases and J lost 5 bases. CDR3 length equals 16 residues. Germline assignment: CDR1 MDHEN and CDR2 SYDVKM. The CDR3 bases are TGTGCCAGCAGTTCCTCACGTGCGGACAGGCAGTATGGCTACACCTTC. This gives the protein CASSSSRADRQYGYTF.

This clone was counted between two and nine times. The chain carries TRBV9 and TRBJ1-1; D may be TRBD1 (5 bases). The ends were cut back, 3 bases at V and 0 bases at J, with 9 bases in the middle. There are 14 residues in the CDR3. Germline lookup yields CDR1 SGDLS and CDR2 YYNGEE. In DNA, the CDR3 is TGTGCCAGCAGCGAGGGGCAAATGAACACTGAAGCTTTCTTT. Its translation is CASSEGQMNTEAFF.

This CDR3 reads CASRWGQNTEAFF. The CDR3 DNA reads as TGTGCCAGCAGGTGGGGACAGAACACTGAAGCTTTCTTT. V gene TRBV6-5 combines with J gene TRBJ1-1, with TRBD1 as a possible D gene (6 bases). Trimming left V 6 bases short and J 1 base short, with 9 bases between. Germline CDR1 MNHEY, CDR2 SVGAGI. The CDR3 is 13 residues long.

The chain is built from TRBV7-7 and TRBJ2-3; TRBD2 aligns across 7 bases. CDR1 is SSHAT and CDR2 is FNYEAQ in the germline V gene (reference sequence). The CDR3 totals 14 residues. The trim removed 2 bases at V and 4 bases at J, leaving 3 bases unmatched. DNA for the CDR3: TGTGCCAGCAGCTTAAAAGGGAGGGCAGATACGCAGTATTTT. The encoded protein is CASSLKGRADTQYF.

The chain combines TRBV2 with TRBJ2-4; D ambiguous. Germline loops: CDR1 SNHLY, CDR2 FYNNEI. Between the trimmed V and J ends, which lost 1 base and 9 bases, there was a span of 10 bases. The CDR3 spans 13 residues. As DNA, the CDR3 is TGTGCCAGCAGTGAAGGGGGTCGCGGCATTCAGTACTTC. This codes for CASSEGGRGIQYF.

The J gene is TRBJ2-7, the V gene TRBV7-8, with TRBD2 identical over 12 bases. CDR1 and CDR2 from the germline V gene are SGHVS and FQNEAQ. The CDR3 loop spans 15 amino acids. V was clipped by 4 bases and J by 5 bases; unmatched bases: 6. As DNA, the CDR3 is TGTGCCAGCAGCTCTCGACTAGCGGGAGAGAACGAGCAGTACTTC. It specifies CASSSRLAGENEQYF.

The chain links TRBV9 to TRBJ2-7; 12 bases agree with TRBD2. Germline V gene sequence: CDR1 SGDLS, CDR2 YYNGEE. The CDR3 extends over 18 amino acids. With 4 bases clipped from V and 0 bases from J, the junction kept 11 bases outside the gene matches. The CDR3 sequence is CASSPHPGLAGSSYEQYF. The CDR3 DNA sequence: TGTGCCAGCAGCCCACACCCCGGACTAGCGGGGAGCTCCTACGAGCAGTACTTC.

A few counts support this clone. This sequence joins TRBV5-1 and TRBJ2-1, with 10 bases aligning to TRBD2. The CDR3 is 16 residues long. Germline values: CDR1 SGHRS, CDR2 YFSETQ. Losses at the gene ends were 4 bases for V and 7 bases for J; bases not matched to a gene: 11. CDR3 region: CASSPLTSGKGNEQFF. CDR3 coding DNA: TGCGCCAGCAGCCCACTAACTAGCGGGAAAGGAAATGAGCAGTTCTTC.

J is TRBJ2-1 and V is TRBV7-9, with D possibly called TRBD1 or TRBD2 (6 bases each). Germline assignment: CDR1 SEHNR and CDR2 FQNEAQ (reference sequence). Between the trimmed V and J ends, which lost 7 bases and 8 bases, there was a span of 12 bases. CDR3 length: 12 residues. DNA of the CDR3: TGTGCCAGCACCCCTGGGGGGCATGAGCAGTTCTTC. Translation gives CASTPGGHEQFF.

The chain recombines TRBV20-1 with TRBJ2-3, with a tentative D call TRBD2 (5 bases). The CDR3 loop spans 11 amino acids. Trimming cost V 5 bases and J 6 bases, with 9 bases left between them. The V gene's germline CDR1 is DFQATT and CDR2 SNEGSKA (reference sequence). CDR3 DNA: TGCAGTGCTGGAGGAGCCGATACGCAGTATTTT. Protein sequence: CSAGGADTQYF.